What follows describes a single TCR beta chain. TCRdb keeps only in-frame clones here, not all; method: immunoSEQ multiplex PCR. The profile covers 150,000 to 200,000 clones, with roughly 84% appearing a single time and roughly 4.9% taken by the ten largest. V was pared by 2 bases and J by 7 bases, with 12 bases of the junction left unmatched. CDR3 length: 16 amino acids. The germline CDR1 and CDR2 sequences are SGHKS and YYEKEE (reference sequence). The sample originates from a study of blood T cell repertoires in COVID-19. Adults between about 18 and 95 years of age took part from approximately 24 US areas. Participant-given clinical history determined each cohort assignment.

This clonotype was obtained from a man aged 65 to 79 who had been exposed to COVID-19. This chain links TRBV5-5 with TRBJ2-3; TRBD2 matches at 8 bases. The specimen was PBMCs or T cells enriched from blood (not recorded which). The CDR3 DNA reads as TGTGCCAGCAGCTTTCTTGGCGGGAGGCCAGGTTATACGCAGTATTTT. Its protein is CASSFLGGRPGYTQYF. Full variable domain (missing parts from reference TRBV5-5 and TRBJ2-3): DAGVTQSPTHLIKTRGQQVTLRCSPISGHKSVSWYQQVLGQGPQFIFQYYEKEERGRGNFPDRFSARQFPNYSSELNVNALLLGDSALYLCASSFLGGRPGYTQYFGPGTRLTVL.